This TCR beta chain derives from a study of somatic mutations in cytotoxic T cells in rheumatoid arthritis. Study findings and constraints: For patients with rheumatoid arthritis, CD8+ clonality went up with age, while healthy controls showed no such change.

Regarding this clone: The antigen is unknown.

Between the trimmed V and J ends, which lost 5 bases and 4 bases, there was a span of 15 bases. CDR3 length equals 15 residues. The V gene's germline CDR1 is LNHNV and CDR2 YYDKDF (reference sequence). Flow cytometry was used to check the purity of CD4+ and CD8+ cells, which had been isolated by positive magnetic bead selection. Only in-frame clones appear in the TCRdb table, and some are missing; sequencing was by immunoSEQ multiplex PCR. The sample shows roughly 14,000 clones, around nine tenths of them seen only once. The clonotype originates from an older man with rheumatoid arthritis. The chain uses TRBV15 and TRBJ1-5; D may be TRBD1 (5 bases). Sequencing was performed on CD4+ T cells sorted from blood. The CDR3, as DNA: TGTGCCACCAGCTCCTCCGGGACTGCAAATCAGCCCCAGCATTTT. Protein: CATSSSGTANQPQHF.